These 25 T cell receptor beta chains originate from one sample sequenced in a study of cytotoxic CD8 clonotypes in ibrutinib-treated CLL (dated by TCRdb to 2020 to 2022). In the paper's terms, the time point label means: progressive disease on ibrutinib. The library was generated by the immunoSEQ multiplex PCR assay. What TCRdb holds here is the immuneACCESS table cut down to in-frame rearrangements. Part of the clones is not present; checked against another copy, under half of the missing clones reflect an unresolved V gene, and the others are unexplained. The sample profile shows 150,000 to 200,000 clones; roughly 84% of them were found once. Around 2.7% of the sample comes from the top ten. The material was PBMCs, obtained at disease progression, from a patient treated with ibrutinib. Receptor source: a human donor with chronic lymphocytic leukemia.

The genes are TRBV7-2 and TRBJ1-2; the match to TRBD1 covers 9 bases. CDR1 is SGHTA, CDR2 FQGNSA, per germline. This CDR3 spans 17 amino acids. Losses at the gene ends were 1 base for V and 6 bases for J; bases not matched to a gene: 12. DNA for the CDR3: TGTGCCAGCAGCTTAGAATTCCGGGACAGGGTGTACGATGGCTACACCTTC. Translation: CASSLEFRDRVYDGYTF.

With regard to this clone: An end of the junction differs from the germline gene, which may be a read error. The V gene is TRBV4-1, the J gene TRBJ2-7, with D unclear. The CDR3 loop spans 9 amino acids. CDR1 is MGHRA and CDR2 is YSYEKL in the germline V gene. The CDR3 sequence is CASSQDGIF. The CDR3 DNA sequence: TGCGCCAGCAGCCAAGATGGCATCTTT.

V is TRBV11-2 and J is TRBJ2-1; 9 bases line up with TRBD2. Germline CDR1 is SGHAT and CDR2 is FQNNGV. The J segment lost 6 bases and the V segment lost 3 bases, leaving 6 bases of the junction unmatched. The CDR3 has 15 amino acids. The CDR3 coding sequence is TGTGCCAGCAGCTTCTCCCGACTAGCGGCCAATGAGCAGTTCTTC. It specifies CASSFSRLAANEQFF.

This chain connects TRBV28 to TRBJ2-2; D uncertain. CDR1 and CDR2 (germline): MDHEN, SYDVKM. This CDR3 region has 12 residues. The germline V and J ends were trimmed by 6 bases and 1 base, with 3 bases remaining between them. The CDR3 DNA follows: TGTGCCAGCAGGGAGAACACCGGGGAGCTGTTTTTT. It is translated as CASRENTGELFF.

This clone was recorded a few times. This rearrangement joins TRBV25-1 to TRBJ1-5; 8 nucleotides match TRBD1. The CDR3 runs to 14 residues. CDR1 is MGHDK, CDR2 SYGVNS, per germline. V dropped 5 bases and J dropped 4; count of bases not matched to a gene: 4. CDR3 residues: CASSSGQGNQPQHF. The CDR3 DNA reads TGTGCCAGCAGTTCTGGACAGGGTAATCAGCCCCAGCATTTT.

The CDR3 here is CASSASRVPKETQYF. The CDR3 DNA sequence: TGTGCCAGCAGTGCGTCCCGGGTCCCTAAAGAGACCCAGTACTTC. The chain combines TRBV25-1 with TRBJ2-5; no reliable D call. Germline V gene lookup returns CDR1 MGHDK and CDR2 SYGVNS. V shed 4 bases and J shed 3 bases, with 15 bases lying between them. The CDR3 sequence is 15 residues long. The full variable domain, in which reference TRBV25-1 and TRBJ2-5 provide the parts outside the CDR3, is EADIYQTPRYLVIGTGKKITLECSQTMGHDKMYWYQQDPGMELHLIHYSYGVNSTEKGDLSSESTVSRIRTEHFPLTLESARPSHTSQYLCASSASRVPKETQYFGPGTRLLVL.

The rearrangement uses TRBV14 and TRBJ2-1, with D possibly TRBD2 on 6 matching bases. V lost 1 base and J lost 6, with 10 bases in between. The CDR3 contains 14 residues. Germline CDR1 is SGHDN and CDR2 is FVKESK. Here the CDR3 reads CASSQARAGNEQFF. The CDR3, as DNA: TGTGCCAGCAGCCAAGCGCGAGCGGGCAATGAGCAGTTCTTC.

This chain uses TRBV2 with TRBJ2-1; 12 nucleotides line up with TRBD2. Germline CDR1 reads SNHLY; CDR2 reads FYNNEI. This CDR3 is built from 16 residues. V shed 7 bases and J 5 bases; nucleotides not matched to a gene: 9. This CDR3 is CASTSGLAGTHNEQFF. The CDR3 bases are TGTGCCAGCACCTCCGGACTAGCGGGAACTCACAATGAGCAGTTCTTC.

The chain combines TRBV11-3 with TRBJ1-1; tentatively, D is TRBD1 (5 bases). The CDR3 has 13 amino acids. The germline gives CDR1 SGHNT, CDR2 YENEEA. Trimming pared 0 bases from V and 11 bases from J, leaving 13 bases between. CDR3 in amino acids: CASSLDPAGRAFF. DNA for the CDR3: TGTGCCAGCAGCTTAGATCCTGCAGGGCGGGCTTTCTTT.

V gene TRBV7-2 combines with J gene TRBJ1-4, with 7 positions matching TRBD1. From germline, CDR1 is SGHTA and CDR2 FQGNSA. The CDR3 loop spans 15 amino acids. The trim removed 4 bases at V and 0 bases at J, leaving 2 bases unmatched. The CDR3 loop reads CASSSGQTTNEKLFF. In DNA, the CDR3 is TGTGCCAGCAGCTCGGGACAGACAACTAATGAAAAACTGTTTTTT.

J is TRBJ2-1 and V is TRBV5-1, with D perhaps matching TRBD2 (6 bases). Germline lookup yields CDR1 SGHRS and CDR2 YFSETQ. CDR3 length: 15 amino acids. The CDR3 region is CAIQRASSSYNEQFF. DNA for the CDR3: TGCGCAATCCAGCGGGCGAGCAGCTCCTACAATGAGCAGTTCTTC.

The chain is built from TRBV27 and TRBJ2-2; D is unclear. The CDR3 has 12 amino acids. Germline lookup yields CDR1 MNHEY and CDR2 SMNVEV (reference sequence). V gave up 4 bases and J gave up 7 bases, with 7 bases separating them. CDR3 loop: CASSSYGGELFF. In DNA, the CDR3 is TGTGCCAGCAGTTCCTATGGCGGGGAGCTGTTTTTT.

The CDR3 nucleotides are TGTGCCAGCAGCTTGTGGGGAGCGAGCTCCTACGAGCAGTACTTC. Protein sequence: CASSLWGASSYEQYF. The chain combines TRBV5-8 with TRBJ2-7, with a possible D match to TRBD2 (5 bases). The CDR3 is 15 residues long. The V end lost 1 base, the J end lost 0 bases, and 11 bases lay between the germline ends. Germline CDR1 and CDR2: SGHTS and YDEGEE.

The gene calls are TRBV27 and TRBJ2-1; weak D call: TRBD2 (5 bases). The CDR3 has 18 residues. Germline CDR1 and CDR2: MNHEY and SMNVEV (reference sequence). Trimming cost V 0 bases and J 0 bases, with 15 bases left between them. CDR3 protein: CASSLSSGLSSSYNEQFF. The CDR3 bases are TGTGCCAGCAGTTTATCCTCCGGACTCTCCTCCTCCTACAATGAGCAGTTCTTC.

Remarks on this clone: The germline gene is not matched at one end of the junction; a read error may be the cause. CDR3 residues: CSARGQGGAVF. CDR3 DNA: TGCAGTGCTAGAGGGCAGGGCGGGGCGGTCTTC. This sequence joins TRBV20-1 and TRBJ2-1, with D perhaps TRBD2 (6 bases). This CDR3 has 11 residues. From germline, CDR1 is DFQATT and CDR2 SNEGSKA (reference sequence).

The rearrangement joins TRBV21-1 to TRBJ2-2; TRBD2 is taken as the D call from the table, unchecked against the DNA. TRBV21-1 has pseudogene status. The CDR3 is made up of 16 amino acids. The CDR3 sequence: CASSKVTHCNTGELFF. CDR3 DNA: TGTGCCAGCAGCAAAGTGACTCATTGTAACACCGGGGAGCTGTTTTTT.

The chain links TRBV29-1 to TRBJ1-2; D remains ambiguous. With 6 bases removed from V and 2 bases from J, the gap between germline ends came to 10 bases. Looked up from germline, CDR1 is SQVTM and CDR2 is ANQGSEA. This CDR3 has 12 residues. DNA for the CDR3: TGCAGCGTCCAGACAACCAACTATGGCTACACCTTC. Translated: CSVQTTNYGYTF.

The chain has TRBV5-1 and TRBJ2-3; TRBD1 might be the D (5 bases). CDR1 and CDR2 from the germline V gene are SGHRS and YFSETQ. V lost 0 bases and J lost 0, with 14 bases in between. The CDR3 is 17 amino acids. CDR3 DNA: TGCGCCAGCAGCTTGGCCAGGGATGGGTCTAGCACAGATACGCAGTATTTT. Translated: CASSLARDGSSTDTQYF. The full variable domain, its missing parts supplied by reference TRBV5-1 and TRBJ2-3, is KAGVTQTPRYLIKTRGQQVTLSCSPISGHRSVSWYQQTPGQGLQFLFEYFSETQRNKGNFPGRFSGRQFSNSRSEMNVSTLELGDSALYLCASSLARDGSSTDTQYFGPGTRLTVL.

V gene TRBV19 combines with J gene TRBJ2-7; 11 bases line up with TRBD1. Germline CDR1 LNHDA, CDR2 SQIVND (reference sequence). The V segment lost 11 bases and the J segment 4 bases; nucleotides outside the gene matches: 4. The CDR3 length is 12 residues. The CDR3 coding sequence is TGTGCCTCCGGGACAGGGGGTTACGAGCAGTACTTC. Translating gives CASGTGGYEQYF.

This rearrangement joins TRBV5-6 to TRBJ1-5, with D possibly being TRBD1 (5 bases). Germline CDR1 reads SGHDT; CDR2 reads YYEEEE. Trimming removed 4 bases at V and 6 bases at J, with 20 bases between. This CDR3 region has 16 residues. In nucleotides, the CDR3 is TGTGCCAGCAGCACGCTTGGGGGGGGTAGAAGTCAGCCCCAGCATTTT. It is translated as CASSTLGGGRSQPQHF.

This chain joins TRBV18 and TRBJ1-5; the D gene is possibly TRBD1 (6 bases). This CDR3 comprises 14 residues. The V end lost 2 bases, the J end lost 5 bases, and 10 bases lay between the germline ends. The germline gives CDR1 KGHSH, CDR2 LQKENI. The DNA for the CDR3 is TGTGCCAGCTCACCATTCGCAGGGGATCAGCCCCAGCATTTT. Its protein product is CASSPFAGDQPQHF.

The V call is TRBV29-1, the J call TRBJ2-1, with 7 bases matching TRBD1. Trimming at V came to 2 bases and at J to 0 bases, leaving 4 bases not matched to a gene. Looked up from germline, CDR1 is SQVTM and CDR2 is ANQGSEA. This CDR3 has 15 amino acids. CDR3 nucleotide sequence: TGCAGCGTTGAACCCCGGGACAGCTCCTACAATGAGCAGTTCTTC. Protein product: CSVEPRDSSYNEQFF.

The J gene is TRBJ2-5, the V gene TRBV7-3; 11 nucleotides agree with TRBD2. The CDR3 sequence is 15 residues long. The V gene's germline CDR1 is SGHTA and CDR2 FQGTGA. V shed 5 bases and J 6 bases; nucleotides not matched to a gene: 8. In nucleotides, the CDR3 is TGTGCCAGCAGCCCGATAGCGGGAGGGACGAAGACCCAGTACTTC. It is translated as CASSPIAGGTKTQYF. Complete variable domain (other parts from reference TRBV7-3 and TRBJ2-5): GAGVSQTPSNKVTEKGKYVELRCDPISGHTALYWYRQSLGQGPEFLIYFQGTGAADDSGLPNDRFFAVRPEGSVSTLKIQRTERGDSAVYLCASSPIAGGTKTQYFGPGTRLLVL.

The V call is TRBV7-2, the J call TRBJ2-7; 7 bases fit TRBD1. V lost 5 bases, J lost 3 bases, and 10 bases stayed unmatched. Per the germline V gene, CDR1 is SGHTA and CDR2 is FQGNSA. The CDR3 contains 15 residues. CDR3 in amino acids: CASSKRDSMGYEQYF. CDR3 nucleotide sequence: TGTGCCAGCAGCAAACGGGACAGTATGGGCTACGAGCAGTACTTC.

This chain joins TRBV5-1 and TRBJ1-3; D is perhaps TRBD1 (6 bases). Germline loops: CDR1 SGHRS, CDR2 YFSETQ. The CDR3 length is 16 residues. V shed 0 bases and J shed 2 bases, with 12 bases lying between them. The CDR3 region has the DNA TGCGCCAGCAGCTTGGAGCTTACAGGGACTGGAAACACCATATATTTT. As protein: CASSLELTGTGNTIYF.